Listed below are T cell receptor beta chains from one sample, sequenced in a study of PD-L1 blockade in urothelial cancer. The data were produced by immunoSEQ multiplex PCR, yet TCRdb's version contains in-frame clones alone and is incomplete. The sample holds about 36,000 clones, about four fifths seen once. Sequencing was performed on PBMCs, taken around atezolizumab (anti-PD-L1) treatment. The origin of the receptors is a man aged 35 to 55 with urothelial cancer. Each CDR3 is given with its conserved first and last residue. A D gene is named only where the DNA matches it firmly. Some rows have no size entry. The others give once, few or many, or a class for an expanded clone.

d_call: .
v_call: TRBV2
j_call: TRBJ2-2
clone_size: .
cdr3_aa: CASSDILEAGELFF
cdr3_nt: TGTGCCAGCAGTGATATCTTGGAGGCCGGGGAGCTGTTTTTT

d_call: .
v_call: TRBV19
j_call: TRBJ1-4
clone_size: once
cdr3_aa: CASGPTATNEKLFF
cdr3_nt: TGTGCCAGTGGGCCGACAGCAACTAATGAAAAACTGTTTTTT

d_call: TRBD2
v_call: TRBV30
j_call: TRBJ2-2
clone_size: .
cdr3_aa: CALTRTSGNLAGELFF
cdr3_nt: TGTGCCCTCACCCGGACTAGCGGGAACCTGGCCGGGGAGCTGTTTTTT

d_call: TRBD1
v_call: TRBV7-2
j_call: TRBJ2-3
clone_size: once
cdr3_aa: CASSLGGTGADTQYF
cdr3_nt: TGTGCCAGCAGCTTAGGTGGGACAGGGGCAGATACGCAGTATTTT

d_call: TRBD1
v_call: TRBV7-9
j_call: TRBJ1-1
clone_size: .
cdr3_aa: CASRLTGGGEAFF
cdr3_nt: TGTGCCAGCAGACTAACAGGGGGAGGCGAAGCTTTCTTT

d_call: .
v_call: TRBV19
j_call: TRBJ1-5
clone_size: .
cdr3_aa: CASSIDPWVQGASNQPQHF
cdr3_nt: TGTGCCAGTAGTATAGATCCCTGGGTACAGGGAGCAAGCAATCAGCCCCAGCATTTT

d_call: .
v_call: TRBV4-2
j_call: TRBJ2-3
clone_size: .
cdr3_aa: CASRGSRVVTDTQYF
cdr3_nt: TGTGCCAGCAGGGGCTCCAGGGTGGTCACAGATACGCAGTATTTT

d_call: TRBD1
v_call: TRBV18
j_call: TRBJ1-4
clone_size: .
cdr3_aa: CASSPETGTGGKLFF
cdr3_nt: TGTGCCAGCTCCCCTGAAACCGGGACAGGGGGAAAACTGTTTTTT

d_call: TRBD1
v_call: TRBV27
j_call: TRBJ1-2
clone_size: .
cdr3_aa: CASSSGQGRESRYGYTF
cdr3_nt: TGTGCCAGCAGTTCCGGACAGGGGAGGGAAAGTAGGTATGGCTACACCTTC

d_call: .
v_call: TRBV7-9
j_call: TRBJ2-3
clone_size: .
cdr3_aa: CASIYTDTQYF
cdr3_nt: TGTGCCAGCATATATACAGATACGCAGTATTTT

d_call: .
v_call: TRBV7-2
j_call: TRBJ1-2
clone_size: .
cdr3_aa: CASSPQGSRDGYTF
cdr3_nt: TGTGCCAGCAGCCCCCAGGGGTCCCGCGACGGCTACACCTTC

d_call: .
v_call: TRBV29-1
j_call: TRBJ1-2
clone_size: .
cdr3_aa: CSVGAGLEPYTF
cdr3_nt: TGCAGCGTTGGGGCAGGGCTCGAACCTTACACCTTC

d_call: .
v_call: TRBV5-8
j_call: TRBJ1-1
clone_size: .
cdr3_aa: CASRVGGENTEAFF
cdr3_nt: TGTGCCAGCAGAGTGGGGGGGGAGAACACTGAAGCTTTCTTT

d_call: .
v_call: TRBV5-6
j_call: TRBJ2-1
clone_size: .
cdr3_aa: CASSLAGGEQFF
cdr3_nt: TGTGCCAGCAGCTTGGCAGGAGGTGAGCAGTTCTTC

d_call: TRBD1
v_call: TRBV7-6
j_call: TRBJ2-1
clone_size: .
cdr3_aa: CASSLVTGGNNEQFF
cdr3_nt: TGTGCCAGCAGCTTGGTTACAGGGGGCAACAATGAGCAGTTCTTC

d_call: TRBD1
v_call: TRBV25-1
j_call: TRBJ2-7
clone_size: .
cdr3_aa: CASSETETGIPSSYEQYF
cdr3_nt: TGTGCCAGCAGCGAAACTGAGACAGGGATACCTAGCTCCTACGAGCAGTACTTC

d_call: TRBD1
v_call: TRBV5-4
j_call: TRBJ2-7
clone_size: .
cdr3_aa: CASSLGQGTGMREQYF
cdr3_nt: TGTGCCAGCAGCTTGGGTCAAGGGACAGGGATGAGGGAGCAGTACTTC

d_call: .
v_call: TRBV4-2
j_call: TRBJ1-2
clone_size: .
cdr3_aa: CASSQDREGGYGYTF
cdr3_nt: TGTGCCAGCAGCCAAGATCGGGAAGGGGGCTATGGCTACACCTTC

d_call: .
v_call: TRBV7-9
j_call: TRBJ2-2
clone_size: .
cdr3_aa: CASSLDGGGELFF
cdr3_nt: TGTGCCAGCAGCTTAGACGGGGGCGGGGAGCTGTTTTTT

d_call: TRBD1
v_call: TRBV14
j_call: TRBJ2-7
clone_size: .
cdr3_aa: CASSQAGTGKYEQYF
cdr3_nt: TGTGCCAGCAGCCAAGCGGGGACAGGAAAATACGAGCAGTACTTC

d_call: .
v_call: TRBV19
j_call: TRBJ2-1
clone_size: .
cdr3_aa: CASSITSFSYNEQFF
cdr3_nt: TGTGCCAGTAGTATCACTAGTTTTTCCTACAATGAGCAGTTCTTC

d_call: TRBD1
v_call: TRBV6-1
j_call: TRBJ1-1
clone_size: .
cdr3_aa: CASSRTGEAEAFF
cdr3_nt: TGTGCCAGCAGCAGGACAGGGGAGGCTGAAGCTTTCTTT

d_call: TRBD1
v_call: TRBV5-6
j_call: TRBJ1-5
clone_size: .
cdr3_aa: CASSLGTGASNQPQHF
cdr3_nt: TGTGCCAGCAGTTTGGGGACAGGGGCGAGTAATCAGCCCCAGCATTTT

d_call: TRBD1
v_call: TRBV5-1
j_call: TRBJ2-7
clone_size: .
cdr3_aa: CASSHDRGEQYF
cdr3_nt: TGCGCCAGCAGCCACGACAGGGGCGAGCAGTACTTC

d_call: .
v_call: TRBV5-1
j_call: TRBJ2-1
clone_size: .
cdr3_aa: CASTVPGSYEQFF
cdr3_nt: TGCGCCAGCACGGTCCCGGGTTCTTATGAGCAGTTCTTC

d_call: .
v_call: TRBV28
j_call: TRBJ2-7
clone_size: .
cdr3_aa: CASSSAGGGLPSYEQYF
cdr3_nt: TGTGCCAGCAGCTCCGCTGGGGGGGGGCTGCCCTCCTACGAGCAGTACTTC

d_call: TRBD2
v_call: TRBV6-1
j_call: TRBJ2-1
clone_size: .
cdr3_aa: CASLGRASYNEQFF
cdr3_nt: TGTGCCAGCCTAGGGAGGGCGTCTTACAATGAGCAGTTCTTC

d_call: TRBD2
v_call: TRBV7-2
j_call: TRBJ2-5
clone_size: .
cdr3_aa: CASSPRPRTSGRETQYF
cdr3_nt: TGTGCCAGCAGCCCCCGACCCCGGACTAGCGGGAGAGAGACCCAGTACTTC

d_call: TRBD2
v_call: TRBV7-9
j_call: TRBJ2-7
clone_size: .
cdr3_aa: CASSLGGGYEQYF
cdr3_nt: TGTGCCAGCAGCTTAGGCGGGGGCTACGAGCAGTACTTC

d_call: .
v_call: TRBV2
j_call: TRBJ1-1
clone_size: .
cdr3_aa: CASRAYRDPPGTEAFF
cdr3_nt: TGTGCCAGCAGAGCCTACAGGGACCCCCCTGGGACTGAAGCTTTCTTT

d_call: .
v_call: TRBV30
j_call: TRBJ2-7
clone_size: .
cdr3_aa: CAWSVRYEQYF
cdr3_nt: TGTGCCTGGAGTGTACGGTACGAGCAGTACTTC

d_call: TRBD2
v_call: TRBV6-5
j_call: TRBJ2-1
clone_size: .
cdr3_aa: CASSYGTSGYNEQFF
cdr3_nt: TGTGCCAGCAGTTACGGGACTAGCGGCTACAATGAGCAGTTCTTC

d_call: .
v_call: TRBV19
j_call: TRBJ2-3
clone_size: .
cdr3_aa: CASSIGRIASDTQYF
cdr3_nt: TGTGCCAGTAGTATCGGGAGAATAGCTTCAGATACGCAGTATTTT

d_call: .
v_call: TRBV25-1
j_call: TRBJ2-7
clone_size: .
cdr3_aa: CASSLGSEQYF
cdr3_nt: TGTGCCAGCAGTCTGGGGAGCGAGCAGTACTTC

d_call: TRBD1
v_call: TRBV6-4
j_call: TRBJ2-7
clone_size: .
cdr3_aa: CASSPTGTSYEQYF
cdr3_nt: TGTGCCAGCAGCCCGACAGGGACCTCCTACGAGCAGTACTTC

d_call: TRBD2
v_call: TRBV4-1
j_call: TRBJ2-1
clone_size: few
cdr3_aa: CASRILAGGPGNEQFF
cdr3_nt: TGCGCCAGCAGGATCCTAGCGGGAGGGCCGGGCAATGAGCAGTTCTTC

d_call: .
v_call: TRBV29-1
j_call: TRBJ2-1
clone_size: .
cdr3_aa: CSAGQGGVGEQFF
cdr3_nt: TGCAGCGCAGGACAGGGAGGGGTCGGTGAGCAGTTCTTC

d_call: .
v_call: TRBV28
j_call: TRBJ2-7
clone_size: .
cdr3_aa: CASSLVGGDEQYF
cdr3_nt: TGTGCCAGCAGTTTAGTAGGAGGCGACGAGCAGTACTTC

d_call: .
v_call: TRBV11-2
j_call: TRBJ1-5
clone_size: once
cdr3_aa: CASSFGGADQPQHF
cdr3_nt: TGTGCCAGCAGCTTTGGGGGCGCCGATCAGCCCCAGCATTTT

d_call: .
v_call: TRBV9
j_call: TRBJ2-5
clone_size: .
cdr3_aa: CASSVGGETQYF
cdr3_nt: TGTGCCAGCAGCGTGGGGGGAGAGACCCAGTACTTC

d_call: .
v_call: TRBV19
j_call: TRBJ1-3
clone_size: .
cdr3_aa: CASSRGITGGNTIYF
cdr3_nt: TGTGCCAGTAGTAGAGGAATTACAGGTGGAAACACCATATATTTT

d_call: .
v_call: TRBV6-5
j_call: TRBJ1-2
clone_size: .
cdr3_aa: CASRRRDRDGYTF
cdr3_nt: TGTGCCAGCAGACGCAGGGATCGGGATGGCTACACCTTC

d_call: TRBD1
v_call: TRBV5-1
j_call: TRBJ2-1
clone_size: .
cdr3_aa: CASSSFRDRGKNEQFF
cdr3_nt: TGCGCCAGCAGCTCATTCCGGGACAGGGGTAAGAATGAGCAGTTCTTC

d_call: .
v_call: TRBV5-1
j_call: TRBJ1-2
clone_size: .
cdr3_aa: CASKKGPNNYGYTF
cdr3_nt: TGCGCCAGCAAAAAGGGGCCTAATAACTATGGCTACACCTTC

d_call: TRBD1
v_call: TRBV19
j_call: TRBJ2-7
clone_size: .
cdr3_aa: CASSVQGAHEQYF
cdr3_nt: TGTGCCAGTAGTGTTCAGGGGGCGCACGAGCAGTACTTC

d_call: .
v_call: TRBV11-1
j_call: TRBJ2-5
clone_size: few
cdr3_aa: CASSSDTYQETQYF
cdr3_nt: TGTGCCAGCAGCTCTGACACGTACCAAGAGACCCAGTACTTC

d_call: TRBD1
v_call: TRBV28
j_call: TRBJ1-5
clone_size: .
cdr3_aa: CASSPTGTYSNQPQHF
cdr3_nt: TGTGCCAGCAGTCCGACAGGGACTTATAGCAATCAGCCCCAGCATTTT

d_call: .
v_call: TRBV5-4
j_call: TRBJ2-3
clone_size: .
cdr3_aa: CASNLMVLGGGTDTQYF
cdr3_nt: TGTGCCAGCAACCTCATGGTTCTCGGGGGTGGCACAGATACGCAGTATTTT

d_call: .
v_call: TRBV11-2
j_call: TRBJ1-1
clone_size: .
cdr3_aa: CASSRWGLNTEAFF
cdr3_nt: TGTGCCAGCAGCCGATGGGGCTTGAACACTGAAGCTTTCTTT

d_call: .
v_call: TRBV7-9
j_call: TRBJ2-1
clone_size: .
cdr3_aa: CASSLGTWEIPYNEQFF
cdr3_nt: TGTGCCAGCAGCTTGGGGACATGGGAAATCCCCTACAATGAGCAGTTCTTC

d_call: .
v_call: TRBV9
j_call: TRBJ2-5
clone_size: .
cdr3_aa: CASSVVSFPETQYF
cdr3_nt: TGTGCCAGCAGCGTAGTTTCGTTTCCAGAGACCCAGTACTTC

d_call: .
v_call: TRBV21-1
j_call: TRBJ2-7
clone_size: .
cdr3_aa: CASSTPTSGNYEQYF
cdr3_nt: TGTGCCAGCAGCACGCCGACTAGCGGGAATTACGAGCAGTACTTC

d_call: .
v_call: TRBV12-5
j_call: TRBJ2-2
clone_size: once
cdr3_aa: CASGLNTGELFF
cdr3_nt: TGTGCTAGTGGTCTAAACACCGGGGAGCTGTTTTTT

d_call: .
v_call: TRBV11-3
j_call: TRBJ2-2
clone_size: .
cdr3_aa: CASSLDPNAGELFF
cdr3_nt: TGTGCCAGCAGCTTAGATCCTAATGCCGGGGAGCTGTTTTTT

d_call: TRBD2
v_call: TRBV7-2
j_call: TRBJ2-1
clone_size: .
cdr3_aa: CASSGFGTSYNEQFF
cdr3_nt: TGTGCCAGCAGCGGTTTTGGGACTAGTTACAATGAGCAGTTCTTC